Following are 11 T cell receptor beta chains from one sample sequenced in a study of T-cell reconstitution after alpha-beta-depleted transplantation in children. Unique molecular identifiers were incorporated during preparation of the TCRbeta library. TCRdb itself ran the PCR reads through MiXCR, one entry per CDR3 protein. The top ten clones hold over 15% of a sample with approximately 70,000 distinct CDR3 sequences, over 4.5% of them seen once. This specimen consisted of PBMCs, mostly from graft donor cells, obtained 180 days after TCRalphabeta/CD19-depleted stem cell transplant. The receptors come from a boy younger than two who had a stem cell transplant for acute myeloid leukemia, so the T cells may come from the graft donor.

This clonotype was seen ten or more times. This chain joins TRBV4-1 and TRBJ2-3; the D is unclear. The V end was cut by 3 bases, the J end by 3 bases, with 7 bases between. From germline, CDR1 is MGHRA and CDR2 YSYEKL. This CDR3 has 13 amino acids. In DNA form, the CDR3 reads TGCGCCAGCAGCCAGATGTCGACAGATACGCAGTATTTT. Amino acids: CASSQMSTDTQYF.

This clonotype was recorded many times. J is TRBJ2-7 and V is TRBV6-1; TRBD1 aligns across 10 bases. The germline V gene has CDR1 MNHNS and CDR2 SASEGT. The junction had 4 bases not matched to a gene; V was cut back by 5 bases and J by 3 bases. CDR3 length: 14 residues. In nucleotides, the CDR3 is TGTGCCAGCAGTAAATGGGACAGGGGCTACGAGCAGTACTTC. Amino acids: CASSKWDRGYEQYF.

Many counts were recorded for this clonotype. V gene TRBV18 combines with J gene TRBJ2-7; no definite D call. The CDR3 is made up of 18 amino acids. CDR1 and CDR2 from the germline V gene are KGHSH and LQKENI. The V gene lost 4 bases and the J gene lost 1 base, with 23 bases spanning the gap. The CDR3 spells CASSRTRTSSLSSYEQYF. Here the CDR3 DNA reads TGTGCCAGCTCACGGACGAGAACATCCTCCTTATCTTCCTACGAGCAGTACTTC. Full variable domain (rest looked up from reference TRBV18 and TRBJ2-7): NAGVMQNPRHLVRRRGQEARLRCSPMKGHSHVYWYRQLPEEGLKFMVYLQKENIIDESGMPKERFSAEFPKEGPSILRIQQVVRGDSAAYFCASSRTRTSSLSSYEQYFGPGTRLTVT.

This clonotype was seen repeatedly, ten times or more. The chain carries TRBV4-3 and TRBJ2-5; the D is unclear. Germline CDR1 LGHNA, CDR2 YSLEER. V dropped 1 base and J dropped 4 bases, with 10 bases sitting between them. The CDR3 covers 14 residues. CDR3 sequence: CASSQVLKGETQYF. The CDR3 DNA follows: TGCGCCAGCAGCCAAGTACTGAAAGGAGAGACCCAGTACTTC.

This clonotype was detected ten times or more. This rearrangement joins TRBV5-1 to TRBJ2-7; D is uncertain. Germline values: CDR1 SGHRS, CDR2 YFSETQ. There are 15 residues in the CDR3. The V and J ends lost 0 bases and 1 base respectively, with 11 bases between them. The CDR3 DNA reads as TGCGCCAGCAGCTTGGTGGGTCAGCAGTCCTACGAGCAGTACTTC. This translates into CASSLVGQQSYEQYF.

This clonotype was counted at least ten times. The gene calls are TRBV6-1 and TRBJ2-3; 11 bases align to TRBD1. The CDR3 sequence is 15 residues long. The junction had 6 bases not matched to a gene; V was cut back by 6 bases and J by 4 bases. The germline CDR1 and CDR2 sequences are MNHNS and SASEGT. This chain's CDR3 is CASSLDRGPADTQYF. CDR3 coding DNA: TGTGCCAGCAGCTTGGACAGGGGGCCCGCAGATACGCAGTATTTT.

This clonotype has a count of ten or more. The chain has TRBV24-1 and TRBJ2-5; either TRBD1 or TRBD2 may supply D (6 bases each). Between the trimmed V and J ends, which lost 5 bases and 2 bases, there was a span of 11 bases. Germline V CDR1 and CDR2: KGHDR, SFDVKD. The CDR3 runs to 14 residues. CDR3 in amino acids: CATSGGAPQETQYF. CDR3 sequence (DNA): TGTGCCACCAGTGGGGGGGCACCACAAGAGACCCAGTACTTC.

This clonotype was detected many times. The CDR3 sequence: CSARRTGTYEQYF. The CDR3 coding sequence is TGCAGTGCTAGGCGAACCGGAACCTACGAGCAGTACTTC. This chain links TRBV20-1 with TRBJ2-7; D gene unclear. Germline lookup yields CDR1 DFQATT and CDR2 SNEGSKA (reference sequence). V was clipped by 3 bases and J by 2 bases, with 11 bases between them. The CDR3 runs 13 residues.

In this sample, this clonotype turned up many times. The rearrangement joins TRBV7-9 to TRBJ1-1; a weak D match, TRBD1 (6 bases). The germline V gene encodes CDR1 SEHNR and CDR2 FQNEAQ (reference sequence). This CDR3 spans 15 amino acids. Deletions cut 4 bases from V and 5 bases from J, with 17 bases between. The CDR3 DNA is TGTGCCAGCAGCTCTGTACCGGGACAAAAAACTGAAGCTTTCTTT. Translated, it gives CASSSVPGQKTEAFF.

This clonotype was detected many times. The chain is built from TRBV25-1 and TRBJ1-2; tentatively, D is TRBD1 (5 bases). The CDR3 has 14 residues. Trimming took 1 base from V and 3 from J, leaving 9 bases between them. Germline CDR1 MGHDK, CDR2 SYGVNS. The CDR3 reads CASSESTAHYGYTF. The CDR3 DNA reads TGTGCCAGCAGTGAATCGACAGCTCACTATGGCTACACCTTC.

This clonotype was counted many times. The chain carries TRBV15 and TRBJ2-6; D unclear. The CDR3 consists of 15 residues. CDR1 and CDR2 from the germline V gene are LNHNV and YYDKDF (reference sequence). V dropped 5 bases and J dropped 0 bases, with 8 bases sitting between them. The CDR3 DNA sequence: TGTGCCACCAGCGTAATTCTCTCTGGGGCCAACGTCCTGACTTTC. This codes for CATSVILSGANVLTF.